This TCR beta chain was observed in a study of cytomegalovirus exposure and HLA in healthy donors. Healthy bone marrow donors made up the donor group. The PCR employed 60 Vbeta primers together with 13 Jbeta primers. Some clones are missing from TCRdb's copy, which holds only in-frame ones; the method was immunoSEQ multiplex PCR. The sample includes around 150,000 clones, roughly 77% of them seen just once. This CDR3 is 14 amino acids long. Deletions cut 3 bases from V and 4 bases from J, with 13 bases between. Germline V lookup: CDR1 SGHRS, CDR2 YFSETQ. The sample holds one count of this clone. The sample was PBMCs. The clonotype was recovered from a woman aged 18-29 years in good health and CMV-seronegative. The J gene is TRBJ1-2, the V gene TRBV5-1; tentative D call: TRBD1 (5 bases). The DNA of the CDR3 is TGCGCCAGCAGCTCCGCCCAGGGAGGCTATGGCTACACCTTC. It specifies CASSSAQGGYGYTF.